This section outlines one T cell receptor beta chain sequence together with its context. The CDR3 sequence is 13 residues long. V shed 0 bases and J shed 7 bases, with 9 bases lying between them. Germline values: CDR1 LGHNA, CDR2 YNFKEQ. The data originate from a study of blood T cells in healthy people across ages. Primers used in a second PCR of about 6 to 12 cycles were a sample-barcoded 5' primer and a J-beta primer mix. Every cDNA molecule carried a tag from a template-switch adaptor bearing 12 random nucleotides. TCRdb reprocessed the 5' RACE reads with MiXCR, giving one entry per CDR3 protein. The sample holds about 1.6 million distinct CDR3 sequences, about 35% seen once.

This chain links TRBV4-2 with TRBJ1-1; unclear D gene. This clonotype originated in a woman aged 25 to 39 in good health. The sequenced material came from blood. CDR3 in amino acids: CASSQETLGEAFF. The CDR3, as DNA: TGTGCCAGCAGCCAAGAGACGCTGGGTGAAGCTTTCTTT.